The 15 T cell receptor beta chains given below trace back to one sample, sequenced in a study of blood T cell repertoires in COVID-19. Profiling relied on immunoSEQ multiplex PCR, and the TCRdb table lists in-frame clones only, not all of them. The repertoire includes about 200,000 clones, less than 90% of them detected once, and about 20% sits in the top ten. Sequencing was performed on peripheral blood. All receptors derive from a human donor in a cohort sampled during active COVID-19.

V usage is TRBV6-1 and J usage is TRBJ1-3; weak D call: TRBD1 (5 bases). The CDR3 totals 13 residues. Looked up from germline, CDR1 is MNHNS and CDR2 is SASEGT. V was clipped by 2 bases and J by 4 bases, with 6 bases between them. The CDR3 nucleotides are TGTGCCAGCAGTGAAAACAGGGGAAACACCATATATTTT. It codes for CASSENRGNTIYF.

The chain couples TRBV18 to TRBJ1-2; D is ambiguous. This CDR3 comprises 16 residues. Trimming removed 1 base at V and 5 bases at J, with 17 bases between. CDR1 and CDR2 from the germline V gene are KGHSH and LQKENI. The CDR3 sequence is CASSPQTGLGGYGYTF. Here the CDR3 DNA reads TGTGCCAGCTCACCACAGACCGGGCTGGGAGGGTATGGCTACACCTTC.

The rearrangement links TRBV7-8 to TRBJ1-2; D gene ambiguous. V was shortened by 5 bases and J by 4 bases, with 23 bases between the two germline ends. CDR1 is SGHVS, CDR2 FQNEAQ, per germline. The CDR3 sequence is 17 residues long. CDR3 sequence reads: CASSKRQADPMGYGYTF. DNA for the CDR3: TGTGCCAGCAGCAAACGACAAGCAGACCCAATGGGCTATGGCTACACCTTC.

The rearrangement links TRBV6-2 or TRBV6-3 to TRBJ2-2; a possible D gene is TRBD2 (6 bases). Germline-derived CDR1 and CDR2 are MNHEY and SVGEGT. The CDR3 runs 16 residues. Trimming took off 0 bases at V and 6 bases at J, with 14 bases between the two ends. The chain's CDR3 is CASSYSRGGIPGELFF. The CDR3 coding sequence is TGTGCCAGCAGTTACTCGAGAGGAGGGATACCCGGGGAGCTGTTTTTT.

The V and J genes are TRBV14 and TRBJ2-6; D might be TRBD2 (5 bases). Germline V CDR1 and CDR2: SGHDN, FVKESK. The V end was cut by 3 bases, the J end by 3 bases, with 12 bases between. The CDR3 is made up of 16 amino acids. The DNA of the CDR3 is TGTGCCAGCAGCCATCCGTCCCGGGGTGGGGCCAACGTCCTGACTTTC. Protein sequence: CASSHPSRGGANVLTF.

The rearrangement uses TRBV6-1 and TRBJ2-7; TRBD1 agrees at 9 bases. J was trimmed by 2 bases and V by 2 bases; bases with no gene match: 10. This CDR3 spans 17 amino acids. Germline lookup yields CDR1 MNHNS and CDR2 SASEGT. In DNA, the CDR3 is TGTGCCAGCAGTGAAAGGGGGGACAGGGTTGACCCCTACGAGCAGTACTTC. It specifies CASSERGDRVDPYEQYF.

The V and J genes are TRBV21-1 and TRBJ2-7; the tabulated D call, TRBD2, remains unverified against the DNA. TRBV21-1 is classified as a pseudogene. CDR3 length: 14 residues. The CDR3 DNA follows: TGTGCCAGCAGCAAAGTCGAGGGTTACTACGAGCAGTACGTC. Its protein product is CASSKVEGYYEQYV.

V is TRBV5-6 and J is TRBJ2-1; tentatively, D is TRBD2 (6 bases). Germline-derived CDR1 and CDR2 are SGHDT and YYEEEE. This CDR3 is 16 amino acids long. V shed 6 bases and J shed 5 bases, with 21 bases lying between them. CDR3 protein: CASTRRREFVHNEQFF. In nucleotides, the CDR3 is TGTGCCAGCACCCGGAGGAGGGAGTTTGTCCACAATGAGCAGTTCTTC.

The CDR3 spells CASRGTGNFQPQHF. CDR3 sequence (DNA): TGTGCCAGCAGGGGGACAGGTAATTTTCAGCCCCAGCATTTT. The chain couples TRBV6-6 to TRBJ1-5, with TRBD1 matching 8 bases. This CDR3 is built from 14 residues. Losses at the gene ends were 6 bases for V and 6 bases for J; bases not matched to a gene: 7. Looked up from germline, CDR1 is MNHNY and CDR2 is SVGAGI (reference sequence).

The CDR3 reads CASSWTGTGYEQYF. Here the CDR3 DNA reads TGCGCCAGCAGCTGGACCGGGACAGGCTACGAGCAGTACTTC. The chain couples TRBV5-1 to TRBJ2-7; 8 nucleotides agree with TRBD1. The CDR3 loop spans 14 amino acids. Germline V lookup: CDR1 SGHRS, CDR2 YFSETQ. Trimming at V came to 3 bases and at J to 3 bases, leaving 5 bases not matched to a gene. The variable domain in full, completed from reference TRBV5-1 and TRBJ2-7, reads KAGVTQTPRYLIKTRGQQVTLSCSPISGHRSVSWYQQTPGQGLQFLFEYFSETQRNKGNFPGRFSGRQFSNSRSEMNVSTLELGDSALYLCASSWTGTGYEQYFGPGTRLTVT.

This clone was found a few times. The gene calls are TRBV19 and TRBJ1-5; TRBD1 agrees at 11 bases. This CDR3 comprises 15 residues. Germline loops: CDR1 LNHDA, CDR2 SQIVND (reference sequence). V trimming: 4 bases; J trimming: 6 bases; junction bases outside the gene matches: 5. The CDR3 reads CASSNIGTGGQPQHF. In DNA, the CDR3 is TGTGCCAGTAGTAACATCGGGACAGGGGGTCAGCCCCAGCATTTT. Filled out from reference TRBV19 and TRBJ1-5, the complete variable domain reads DGGITQSPKYLFRKEGQNVTLSCEQNLNHDAMYWYRQDPGQGLRLIYYSQIVNDFQKGDIAEGYSVSREKKESFPLTVTSAQKNPTAFYLCASSNIGTGGQPQHFGDGTRLSIL.

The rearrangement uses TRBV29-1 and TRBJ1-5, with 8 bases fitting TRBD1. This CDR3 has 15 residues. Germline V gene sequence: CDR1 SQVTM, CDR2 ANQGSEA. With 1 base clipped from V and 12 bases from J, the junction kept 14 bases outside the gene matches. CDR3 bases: TGCAGCGTTGAAGTTTCTCGACAGGGGCTATCAGTCCAGCATTTT. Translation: CSVEVSRQGLSVQHF. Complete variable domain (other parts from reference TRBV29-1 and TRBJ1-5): SAVISQKPSRDICQRGTSLTIQCQVDSQVTMMFWYRQQPGQSLTLIATANQGSEATYESGFVIDKFPISRPNLTFSTLTVSNMSPEDSSIYLCSVEVSRQGLSVQHFGDGTRLSIL.

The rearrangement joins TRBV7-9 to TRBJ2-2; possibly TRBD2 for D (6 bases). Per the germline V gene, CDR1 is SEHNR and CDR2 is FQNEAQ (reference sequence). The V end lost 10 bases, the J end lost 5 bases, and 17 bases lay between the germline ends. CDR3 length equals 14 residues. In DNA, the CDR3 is TGTGCCACCCCGAGGAGGGGAGAGACCGGGGAGCTGTTTTTT. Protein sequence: CATPRRGETGELFF.

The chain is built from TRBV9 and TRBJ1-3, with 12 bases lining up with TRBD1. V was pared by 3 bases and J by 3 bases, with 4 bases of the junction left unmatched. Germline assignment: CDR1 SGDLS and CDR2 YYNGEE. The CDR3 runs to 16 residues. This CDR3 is CASSGGQGAFGNTIYF. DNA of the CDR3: TGTGCCAGCAGCGGGGGACAGGGGGCATTTGGAAACACCATATATTTT.

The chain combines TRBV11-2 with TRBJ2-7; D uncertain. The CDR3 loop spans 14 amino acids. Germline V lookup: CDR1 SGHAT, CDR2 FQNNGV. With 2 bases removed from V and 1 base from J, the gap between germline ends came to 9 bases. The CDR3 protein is CASSLNSLSYEQYV. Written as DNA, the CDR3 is TGTGCCAGCAGCTTAAATAGTCTTTCCTACGAGCAGTACGTC.